Each of the 3 T cell receptor beta chains below was sequenced from the same sample in a study of shared clonotypes between healthy human individuals. Only in-frame clones appear in the TCRdb table, and some are missing; sequencing was by immunoSEQ multiplex PCR. The sample lists roughly 700,000 clones, about 90% occurring once. Sequencing used memory CD8+ T cells from PBMCs. Specified subset: CD45RO+ cells pooled with CCR7-negative TemRA cells. The receptor set was obtained from a man between 18 and 35 years old in good health. Some clones in this sample may be carry-over from other donors' samples.

The V call is TRBV19, the J call TRBJ1-1; unclear D gene. Between the trimmed V and J ends, which lost 3 bases and 5 bases, there was a span of 13 bases. Germline V gene lookup returns CDR1 LNHDA and CDR2 SQIVND (reference sequence). CDR3 size: 14 residues. DNA for the CDR3: TGTGCCAGTAGTATTGGACCGGTGCATACTGAAGCTTTCTTT. This encodes CASSIGPVHTEAFF. Full variable domain (missing parts from reference TRBV19 and TRBJ1-1): DGGITQSPKYLFRKEGQNVTLSCEQNLNHDAMYWYRQDPGQGLRLIYYSQIVNDFQKGDIAEGYSVSREKKESFPLTVTSAQKNPTAFYLCASSIGPVHTEAFFGQGTRLTVV.

In this sample, this clone is medium-sized. CDR3 amino acids: CASSLAGGGKYEQYF. The CDR3 DNA is TGTGCCAGCAGCTTAGCGGGGGGCGGGAAGTACGAGCAGTACTTC. The V gene is TRBV7-6, the J gene TRBJ2-7; D possibly matches TRBD1 or TRBD2 (6 bases each). V was pared by 0 bases and J by 4 bases, with 13 bases between. Germline V gene sequence: CDR1 SGHVS, CDR2 FNYEAQ. This CDR3 is 15 amino acids long.

The table lists this clone with a count of one. The chain has TRBV7-2 and TRBJ1-1; D unclear. This CDR3 region has 14 residues. V lost 6 bases and J 5 bases, leaving 16 bases between the germline ends. CDR1 is SGHTA and CDR2 is FQGNSA in the germline V gene. CDR3 loop: CASSDLAFGTEAFF. CDR3 sequence (DNA): TGTGCCAGCAGTGACCTGGCTTTCGGAACTGAAGCTTTCTTT.